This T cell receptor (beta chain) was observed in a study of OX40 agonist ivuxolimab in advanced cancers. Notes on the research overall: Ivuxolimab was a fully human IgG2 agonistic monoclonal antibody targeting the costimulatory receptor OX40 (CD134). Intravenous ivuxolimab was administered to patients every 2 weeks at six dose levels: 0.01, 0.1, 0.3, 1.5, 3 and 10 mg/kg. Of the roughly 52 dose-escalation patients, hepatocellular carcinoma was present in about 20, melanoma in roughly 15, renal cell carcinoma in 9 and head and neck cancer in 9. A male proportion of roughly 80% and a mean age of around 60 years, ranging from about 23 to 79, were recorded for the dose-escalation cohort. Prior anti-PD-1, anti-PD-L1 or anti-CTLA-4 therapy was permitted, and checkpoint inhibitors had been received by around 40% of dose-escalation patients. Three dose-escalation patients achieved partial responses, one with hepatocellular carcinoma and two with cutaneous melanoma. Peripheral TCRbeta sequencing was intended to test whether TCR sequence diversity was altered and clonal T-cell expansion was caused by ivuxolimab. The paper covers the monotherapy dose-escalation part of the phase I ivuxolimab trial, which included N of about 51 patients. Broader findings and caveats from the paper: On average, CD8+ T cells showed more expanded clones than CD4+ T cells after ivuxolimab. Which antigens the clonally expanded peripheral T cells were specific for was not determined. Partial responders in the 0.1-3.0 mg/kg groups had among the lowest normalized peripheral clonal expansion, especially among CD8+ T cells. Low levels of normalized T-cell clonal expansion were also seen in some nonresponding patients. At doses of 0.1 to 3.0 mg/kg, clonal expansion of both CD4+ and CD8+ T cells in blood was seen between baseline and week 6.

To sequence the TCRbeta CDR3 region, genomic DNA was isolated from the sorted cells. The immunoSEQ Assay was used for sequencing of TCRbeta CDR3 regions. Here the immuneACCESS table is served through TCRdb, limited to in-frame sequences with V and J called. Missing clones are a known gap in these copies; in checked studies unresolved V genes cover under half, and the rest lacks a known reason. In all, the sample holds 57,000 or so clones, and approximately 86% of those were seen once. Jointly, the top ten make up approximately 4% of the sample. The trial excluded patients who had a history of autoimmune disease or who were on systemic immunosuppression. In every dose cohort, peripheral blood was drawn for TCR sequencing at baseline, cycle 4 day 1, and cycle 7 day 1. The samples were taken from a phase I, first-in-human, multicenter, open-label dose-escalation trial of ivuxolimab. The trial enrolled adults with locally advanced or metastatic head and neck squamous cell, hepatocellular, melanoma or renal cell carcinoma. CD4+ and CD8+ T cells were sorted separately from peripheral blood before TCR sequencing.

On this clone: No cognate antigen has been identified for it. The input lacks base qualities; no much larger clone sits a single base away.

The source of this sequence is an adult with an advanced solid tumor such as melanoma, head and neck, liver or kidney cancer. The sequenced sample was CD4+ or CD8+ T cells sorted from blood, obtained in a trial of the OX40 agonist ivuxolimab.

The DNA sequence is TGTGCCAGCAGCTGGGGGGCTACAGGGGGCAGGAACACTGAAGCTTTCTTT. Translated, this gives CASSWGATGGRNTEAFF. The sequence joins TRBV5-4 to TRBJ1-1; TRBD1 lines up with 9 middle nucleotides. The CDR3 sequence holds 17 residues, the cysteine and phenylalanine included. This entry keeps only the CDR3 DNA: 51 bases, framed from base 1. CDR1 SGHNT and CDR2 YYREEE were looked up in the germline V gene (reference sequence). From V the trimming removes 3 bases and from J it removes 1 base, while the gene matches leave 10 bases of the junction unaccounted for.